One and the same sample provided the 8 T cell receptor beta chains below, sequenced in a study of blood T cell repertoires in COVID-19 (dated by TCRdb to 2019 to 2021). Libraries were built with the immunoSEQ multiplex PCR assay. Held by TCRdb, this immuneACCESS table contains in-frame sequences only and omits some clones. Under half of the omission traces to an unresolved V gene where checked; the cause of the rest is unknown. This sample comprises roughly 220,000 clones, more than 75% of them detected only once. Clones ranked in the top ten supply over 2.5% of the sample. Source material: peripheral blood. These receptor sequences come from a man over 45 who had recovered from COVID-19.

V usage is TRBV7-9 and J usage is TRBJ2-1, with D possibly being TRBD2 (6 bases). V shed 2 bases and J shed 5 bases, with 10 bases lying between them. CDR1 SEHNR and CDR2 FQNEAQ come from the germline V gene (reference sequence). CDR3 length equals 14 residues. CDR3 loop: CASSLSPSDNEQFF. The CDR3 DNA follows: TGTGCCAGCAGCTTATCCCCTAGCGACAATGAGCAGTTCTTC. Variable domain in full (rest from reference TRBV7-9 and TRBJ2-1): DTGVSQNPRHKITKRGQNVTFRCDPISEHNRLYWYRQTLGQGPEFLTYFQNEAQLEKSRLLSDRFSAERPKGSFSTLEIQRTEQGDSAMYLCASSLSPSDNEQFFGPGTRLTVL.

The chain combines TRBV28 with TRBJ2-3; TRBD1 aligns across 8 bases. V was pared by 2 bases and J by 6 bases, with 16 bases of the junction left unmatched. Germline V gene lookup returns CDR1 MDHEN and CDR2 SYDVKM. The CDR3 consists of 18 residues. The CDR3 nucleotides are TGTGCCAGCAGTTTAAAAAGACCGGGGCAGGGGGCCTCGGATACGCAGTATTTT. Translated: CASSLKRPGQGASDTQYF.

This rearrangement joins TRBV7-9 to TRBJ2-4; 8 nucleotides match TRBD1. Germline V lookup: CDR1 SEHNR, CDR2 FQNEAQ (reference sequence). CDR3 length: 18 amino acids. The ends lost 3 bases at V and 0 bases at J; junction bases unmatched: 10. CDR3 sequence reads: CASSFVQGAGLAKNIQYF. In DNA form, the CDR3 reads TGTGCCAGCAGCTTTGTCCAGGGGGCCGGATTAGCCAAAAACATTCAGTACTTC.

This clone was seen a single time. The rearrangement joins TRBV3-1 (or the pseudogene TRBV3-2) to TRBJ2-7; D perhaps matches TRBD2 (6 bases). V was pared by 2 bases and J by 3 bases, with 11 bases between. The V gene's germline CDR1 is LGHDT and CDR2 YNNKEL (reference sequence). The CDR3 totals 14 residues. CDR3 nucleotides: TGTGCCAGCAGCCAATCGGGACTCCGCTACGAGCAGTACTTC. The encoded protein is CASSQSGLRYEQYF.

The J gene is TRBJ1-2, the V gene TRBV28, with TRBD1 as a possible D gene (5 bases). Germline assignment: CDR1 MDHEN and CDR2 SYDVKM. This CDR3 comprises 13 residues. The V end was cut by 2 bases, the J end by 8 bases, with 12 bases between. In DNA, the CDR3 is TGTGCCAGCAGTTTACGACAGCCCCCCGGCTACACCTTC. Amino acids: CASSLRQPPGYTF.

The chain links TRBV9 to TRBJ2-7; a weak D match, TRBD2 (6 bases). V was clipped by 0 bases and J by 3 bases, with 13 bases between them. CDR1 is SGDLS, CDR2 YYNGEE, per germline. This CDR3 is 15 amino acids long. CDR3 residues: CASSVGDSRRYEQYF. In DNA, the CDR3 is TGTGCCAGCAGCGTAGGGGACTCCCGACGCTACGAGCAGTACTTC.

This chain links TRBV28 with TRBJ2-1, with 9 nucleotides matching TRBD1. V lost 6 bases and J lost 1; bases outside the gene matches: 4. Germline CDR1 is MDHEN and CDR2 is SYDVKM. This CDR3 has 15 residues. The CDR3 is CASSRDRGSYNEQFF. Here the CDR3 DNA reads TGTGCCAGCAGCCGAGACAGGGGGTCCTACAATGAGCAGTTCTTC.

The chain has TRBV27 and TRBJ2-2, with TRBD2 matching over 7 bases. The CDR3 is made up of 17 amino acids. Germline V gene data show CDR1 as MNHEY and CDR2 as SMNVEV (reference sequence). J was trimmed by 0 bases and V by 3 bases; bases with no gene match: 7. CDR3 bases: TGTGCCAGCAGTTTTGAGGGAGGGTATACGAACACCGGGGAGCTGTTTTTT. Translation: CASSFEGGYTNTGELFF.